Presented here are 19 T cell receptor beta chains from one specimen sequenced in a study of cytomegalovirus exposure and HLA in healthy donors. Sequencing was performed with immunoSEQ multiplex PCR; in TCRdb, only in-frame clones are kept and a portion is missing. The repertoire holds about 220,000 clones, with about nine tenths as singletons. The sequenced material came from PBMCs. All receptors derive from a woman younger than 30 in good health and CMV-seronegative.

This chain joins TRBV11-2 and TRBJ2-2; 12 positions match TRBD2. This CDR3 is 18 amino acids long. Trimming cost V 10 bases and J 0 bases; bases outside gene matches: 12. Germline assignment: CDR1 SGHAT and CDR2 FQNNGV. CDR3 sequence (DNA): TGTGCCACGAGTCCCGGACTAGCGGGATCGTCGAACACCGGGGAGCTGTTTTTT. It encodes CATSPGLAGSSNTGELFF.

This sequence joins TRBV5-1 and TRBJ2-3; 13 bases agree with TRBD2. The J segment lost 2 bases and the V segment lost 5 bases, leaving 5 bases of the junction unmatched. The CDR3 spans 16 residues. The germline CDR1 and CDR2 sequences are SGHRS and YFSETQ. The CDR3 reads CASRTGTSGNTDTQYF. For the CDR3, the DNA is TGCGCCAGCAGGACAGGGACTAGCGGGAACACAGATACGCAGTATTTT.

The J gene is TRBJ1-3, the V gene TRBV5-6, with 7 positions matching TRBD1. The ends lost 0 bases at V and 0 bases at J; junction bases unmatched: 6. Germline CDR1 reads SGHDT; CDR2 reads YYEEEE. The CDR3 is 17 residues long. The CDR3 is CASSLGIQGFSGNTIYF. CDR3 sequence (DNA): TGTGCCAGCAGCTTGGGCATACAGGGGTTCTCTGGAAACACCATATATTTT.

The CDR3 DNA is TGTGCCAGCGCTAAGACAGGGCTGGGGACTGAAGCTTTCTTT. Its protein product is CASAKTGLGTEAFF. The chain carries TRBV21-1 and TRBJ1-1; TRBD1 was called by the table and not checked on the DNA. TRBV21-1 is given as a pseudogene. CDR3 size: 14 residues.

Only one count was recorded for this clone. The chain links TRBV19 to TRBJ2-2; 8 nucleotides line up with TRBD2. The germline gives CDR1 LNHDA, CDR2 SQIVND (reference sequence). CDR3 size: 14 residues. V gave up 5 bases and J gave up 4 bases; unmatched junction bases: 3. The CDR3 DNA reads TGTGCCAGTAGTCCGACTAGCGTCACCGGGGAGCTGTTTTTT. This translates into CASSPTSVTGELFF. Full variable domain (rest looked up from reference TRBV19 and TRBJ2-2): DGGITQSPKYLFRKEGQNVTLSCEQNLNHDAMYWYRQDPGQGLRLIYYSQIVNDFQKGDIAEGYSVSREKKESFPLTVTSAQKNPTAFYLCASSPTSVTGELFFGEGSRLTVL.

The chain joins TRBV5-6 to TRBJ2-3, with TRBD2 matching 14 bases. From germline, CDR1 is SGHDT and CDR2 YYEEEE. This CDR3 has 17 residues. The V segment lost 6 bases and the J segment 3 bases; nucleotides outside the gene matches: 9. The CDR3 coding sequence is TGTGCCAGCATCCAGACTAGCGGGAGGGCCGGAACAGATACGCAGTATTTT. Residues: CASIQTSGRAGTDTQYF.

Only a few counts were recorded for this clone. This chain links TRBV5-4 with TRBJ1-2; 7 bases are a match to TRBD1. CDR3 length equals 17 residues. V was pared by 0 bases and J by 3 bases, with 11 bases of the junction left unmatched. In germline, CDR1 is SGHNT, CDR2 YYREEE (reference sequence). The CDR3 DNA reads as TGTGCCAGCAGCTTGGCCCCGGGACAGTGGGGTGACTATGGCTACACCTTC. Translation: CASSLAPGQWGDYGYTF.

The V gene is TRBV5-1, the J gene TRBJ2-5; TRBD2 matches 10 bases. Trimming at V came to 0 bases and at J to 9 bases, leaving 5 bases not matched to a gene. CDR1 and CDR2 (germline): SGHRS, YFSETQ. This CDR3 region has 14 residues. CDR3: CASSLGQREGPQYF. In DNA form, the CDR3 reads TGCGCCAGCAGCTTGGGCCAGCGGGAGGGTCCCCAGTACTTC.

The J gene is TRBJ2-6, the V gene TRBV19, with D perhaps matching TRBD1 (5 bases). From germline, CDR1 is LNHDA and CDR2 SQIVND (reference sequence). V lost 5 bases, J lost 0 bases, and 14 bases lay in between. CDR3 length: 17 amino acids. Written as DNA, the CDR3 is TGTGCCAGTAGTGCTACAGGACCCCTCTCTGGGGCCAACGTCCTGACTTTC. Translated: CASSATGPLSGANVLTF.

The chain combines TRBV7-6 with TRBJ2-7, with 9 bases aligning to TRBD2. CDR1 SGHVS and CDR2 FNYEAQ come from the germline V gene. The CDR3 loop spans 16 amino acids. With 2 bases clipped from V and 6 bases from J, the junction kept 11 bases outside the gene matches. The CDR3 reads CASSLRTVSGRSEQYF. The CDR3, as DNA: TGTGCCAGCAGCTTAAGGACCGTTAGCGGGAGATCCGAGCAGTACTTC.

This chain connects TRBV6-5 to TRBJ1-2; 8 bases fit TRBD1. Per the germline V gene, CDR1 is MNHEY and CDR2 is SVGAGI. This CDR3 has 14 residues. Trimming at V came to 5 bases and at J to 4 bases, leaving 6 bases not matched to a gene. This CDR3 reads CASSQQGGLYGYTF. In DNA, the CDR3 is TGTGCCAGCAGTCAACAGGGGGGTCTCTATGGCTACACCTTC.

CDR3 nucleotides: TGTGCCAGCAGTGACCCTGGGGGGAAAGGCTATGGCTACACCTTC. Translating it yields CASSDPGGKGYGYTF. This chain joins TRBV6-1 and TRBJ1-2; weak D call: TRBD1 (5 bases). Trimming left V 3 bases short and J 4 bases short, with 15 bases between. CDR1 MNHNS and CDR2 SASEGT come from the germline V gene. CDR3 length: 15 amino acids.

This chain joins TRBV4-1 and TRBJ1-5; 10 bases are shared with TRBD1. CDR3 length equals 17 residues. Germline CDR1 and CDR2: MGHRA and YSYEKL. Losses at the gene ends were 4 bases for V and 6 bases for J; bases not matched to a gene: 12. The CDR3 is CASSPEKGQGDIQPQHF. In DNA, the CDR3 is TGCGCCAGCAGCCCCGAAAAAGGACAGGGGGACATTCAGCCCCAGCATTTT.

The rearrangement joins TRBV2 to TRBJ2-5; TRBD1 matches 9 bases. V shed 9 bases, J shed 0 bases, and the junction held 2 bases outside the gene matches. This CDR3 has 13 residues. CDR1 and CDR2 (germline): SNHLY, FYNNEI. The CDR3 loop reads CARTGGNQETQYF. The CDR3 bases are TGTGCCAGGACAGGGGGAAACCAAGAGACCCAGTACTTC. Full variable domain (remainder filled in from reference TRBV2 and TRBJ2-5): EPEVTQTPSHQVTQMGQEVILRCVPISNHLYFYWYRQILGQKVEFLVSFYNNEISEKSEIFDDQFSVERPDGSNFTLKIRSTKLEDSAMYFCARTGGNQETQYFGPGTRLLVL.

The chain carries TRBV6-1 and TRBJ2-5; TRBD2 matches at 14 bases. Germline loops: CDR1 MNHNS, CDR2 SASEGT. The CDR3 extends over 15 amino acids. With V trimmed by 4 bases and J by 4 bases, 2 bases remained unmatched. The CDR3 region is CASSGGTSGGETQYF. The CDR3, as DNA: TGTGCCAGCAGTGGGGGGACTAGCGGGGGAGAGACCCAGTACTTC.

The J gene is TRBJ1-2, the V gene TRBV21-1; TRBD1, as called in the table, went unchecked against the DNA. TRBV21-1 is termed a pseudogene. The CDR3 sequence is 16 residues long. CDR3 coding DNA: TGTGCCAGCAGTCAGGGGACAGACCCACCTAACTATGGCTACACCTTC. As protein: CASSQGTDPPNYGYTF.

The V gene is TRBV29-1, the J gene TRBJ2-1; a weak D match, TRBD1 (5 bases). The CDR3 runs to 13 residues. Trimming stripped 7 bases from V and 9 bases from J, with 19 bases between. Germline CDR1 is SQVTM and CDR2 is ANQGSEA. The CDR3 DNA is TGCAGCGGTCAAACAGGATACGTGGGTGAGCAGTTCTTC. It encodes CSGQTGYVGEQFF.

In DNA form, the CDR3 reads TGTGCCAGCAGTGACAGGTCGAACTATGGCTACACCTTC. Protein product: CASSDRSNYGYTF. The V and J genes are TRBV2 and TRBJ1-2, with D unresolved. The CDR3 has 13 residues. The V end lost 3 bases, the J end lost 2 bases, and 7 bases lay between the germline ends. Germline CDR1 and CDR2: SNHLY and FYNNEI.

The DNA for the CDR3 is TGCGCCAGCAGCCTAGTAGCGGGAGCGATCCATGAGCAGTTCTTC. This translates into CASSLVAGAIHEQFF. The chain couples TRBV5-1 to TRBJ2-1; 9 bases match TRBD2. The CDR3 consists of 15 residues. Trimming removed 4 bases from V and 8 bases from J; junction bases left unmatched: 10. In germline, CDR1 is SGHRS, CDR2 YFSETQ. Supplemented by reference TRBV5-1 and TRBJ2-1, the full variable domain reads KAGVTQTPRYLIKTRGQQVTLSCSPISGHRSVSWYQQTPGQGLQFLFEYFSETQRNKGNFPGRFSGRQFSNSRSEMNVSTLELGDSALYLCASSLVAGAIHEQFFGPGTRLTVL.